Included here is one T cell receptor beta chain sequence, with context. Its specificity is unknown. These data belong to a study of early stage breast cancer tumors. Study results and caveats: Functional markers like CD4, CD8 and FOXP3 were missed in bulk sequencing. Enriched TCRB sequences shared across patients were mostly commonly generated sequences.

V gave up 4 bases and J gave up 0 bases, with 11 bases separating them. The CDR3 runs to 14 residues. Per the germline V gene, CDR1 is SGHNT and CDR2 is YYREEE (reference sequence). Assay: immunoSEQ multiplex PCR; the TCRdb copy retains only in-frame clones and omits some. The table records 45,000 to 60,000 clones, 83% of them present only once. Input material: blood. The receptor's source is a person in their fifties or sixties with breast cancer. The gene calls are TRBV5-4 and TRBJ2-7; D unresolved. The CDR3, as DNA: TGTGCCAGCAGCCCCTTTTGGTCCTCCTACGAGCAGTACTTC. Encoded protein: CASSPFWSSYEQYF.